The clone carrying this TCR beta chain appeared many times. Its antigen is unidentified. This sample stems from a study of T cells after yellow fever vaccination. From the 5' RACE reads, TCRdb called clonotypes with MiXCR, one entry per CDR3 protein. The data contain under 350,000 distinct CDR3 sequences, roughly 4% of them singletons. Study-level findings and limits: A faster peak, day 5 versus 15, was reached by the weaker secondary response.

Per the germline V gene, CDR1 is LNHNV and CDR2 is YYDKDF (reference sequence). This CDR3 region has 13 residues. Deletions cut 3 bases from V and 5 bases from J, with 10 bases between. This receptor was obtained from a man younger than 30 who received the YFV17D yellow fever vaccine. V usage is TRBV15 and J usage is TRBJ2-5, with TRBD1 as a possible D gene (5 bases). Sequencing used PBMCs, obtained 5 days after the yellow fever booster vaccination. The CDR3 loop is CATSSRERETQYF. The DNA of the CDR3 is TGTGCCACCAGCAGCAGGGAAAGGGAGACCCAGTACTTC.